The entry below describes one TCR beta chain. Its matching antigen is unknown. The sample originates from a study of beta chain features in type 1 diabetes. Background on the study: Age, gender, cell numbers and subset yield matched between patients and controls. Whole-study results and caveats: Naive, central memory and Treg TCRB repertoires seemed to resemble each other more closely in patients than they did in healthy donors. TCRB CDR3s were moderately but significantly shorter in Type 1 diabetes patients in all four CD4+ subsets. The analysis here could not establish whether HLA type shapes TCRB rearrangement.

The V end was cut by 1 base, the J end by 10 bases, with 11 bases between. Germline V CDR1 and CDR2: SGHDT, YYEEEE. There are 12 residues in the CDR3. Sequencing targeted expressed TCRB transcripts, as all isolated RNA had been reverse transcribed. The method was immunoSEQ multiplex PCR; TCRdb's version includes in-frame clones alone and lacks a portion of them. Of fewer than 350,000 clones in the sample, 15% to 20% were seen once. This chain links TRBV5-6 with TRBJ1-2; D is unclear. This clonotype was obtained from a woman aged 18 to 35 in good health. What was sequenced was naive CD4+ T cells from blood. The CDR3 loop is CASSLWRADYTF. CDR3 sequence (DNA): TGTGCCAGCAGCTTGTGGAGGGCGGACTACACCTTC.